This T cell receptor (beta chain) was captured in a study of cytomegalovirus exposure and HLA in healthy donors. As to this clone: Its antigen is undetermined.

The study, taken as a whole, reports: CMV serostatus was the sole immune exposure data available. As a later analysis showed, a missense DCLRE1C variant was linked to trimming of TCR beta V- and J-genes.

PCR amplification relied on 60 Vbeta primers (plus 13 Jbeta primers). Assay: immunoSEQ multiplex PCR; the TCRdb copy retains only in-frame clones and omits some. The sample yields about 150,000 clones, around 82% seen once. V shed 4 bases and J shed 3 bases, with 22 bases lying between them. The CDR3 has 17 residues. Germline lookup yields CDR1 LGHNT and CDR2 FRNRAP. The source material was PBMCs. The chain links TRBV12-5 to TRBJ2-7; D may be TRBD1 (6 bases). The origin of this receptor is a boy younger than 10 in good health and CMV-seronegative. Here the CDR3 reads CASGSPPLQGRGYEQYF. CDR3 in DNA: TGTGCTAGTGGTTCCCCACCTCTACAGGGTAGAGGCTACGAGCAGTACTTC.